Below are 4 T cell receptor beta chains sequenced from a single sample in a study of neoadjuvant anti-PD-1 for oral cavity cancer. Sequencing used immunoSEQ multiplex PCR; TCRdb keeps in-frame clones, though not all of them. The sample has about 13,000 clones, about 70% seen once; the top ten hold 3.1%. The source was PBMCs, collected before nivolumab (anti-PD-1) treatment. The receptors originated from a person between 35 and 79 years old with oral cavity squamous cell carcinoma.

The V and J genes are TRBV27 and TRBJ2-3; D ambiguous. This CDR3 contains 14 residues. CDR1 MNHEY and CDR2 SMNVEV come from the germline V gene (reference sequence). With 3 bases removed from V and 2 bases from J, the gap between germline ends came to 9 bases. The CDR3 nucleotides are TGTGCCAGCAGTTTTGGCAGAGTCACAGATACGCAGTATTTT. As protein: CASSFGRVTDTQYF.

The CDR3 nucleotides read TGTGCCAGCAGTGCCACCGGGACAGCCTATGGCTACACCTTC. Protein: CASSATGTAYGYTF. The V call is TRBV27, the J call TRBJ1-2; 7 nucleotides agree with TRBD1. The J segment lost 4 bases and the V segment lost 5 bases, leaving 7 bases of the junction unmatched. CDR3 length equals 14 residues. Germline V lookup: CDR1 MNHEY, CDR2 SMNVEV (reference sequence).

The rearrangement joins TRBV29-1 to TRBJ2-1, with D perhaps TRBD2 (6 bases). The germline CDR1 and CDR2 sequences are SQVTM and ANQGSEA. The CDR3 runs to 14 residues. Trimming removed 6 bases from V and 0 bases from J, with 12 bases in between. CDR3: CSVGGLPSYNEQFF. For the CDR3, the DNA is TGCAGCGTCGGGGGTCTACCCTCCTACAATGAGCAGTTCTTC.

The chain uses TRBV29-1 and TRBJ1-4; a possible D gene is TRBD1 (5 bases). The CDR3 has 14 residues. In germline, CDR1 is SQVTM, CDR2 ANQGSEA. Trimming removed 7 bases at V and 4 bases at J, with 16 bases between. CDR3 DNA sequence: TGCAGCGCCACTGGGCAGGGTGATAATGAAAAACTGTTTTTT. Translating it yields CSATGQGDNEKLFF.